The TCR beta chain described here comes from a study of regulatory and conventional T cells in RAG deficiency. Trimming took 3 bases from V and 0 from J; bases not matched to a gene: 8. This CDR3 has 19 residues. The V gene's germline CDR1 is LGHNA and CDR2 YNFKEQ. The table came from immunoSEQ multiplex PCR; TCRdb's copy has only in-frame clones and leaves some out. The data hold approximately 35,000 clones, with about 75% observed a single time. The table lists this clone with a count of one. Conventional CD4+ T cells were sorted from blood as CD25-low CD127-high cells. This sample also appeared in a second study, on regulatory T cells. As that report states: Primers: 52 TRBV forward and 13 TRBJ reverse.

This TCR derives from a human donor in good health. The source material was CD4+ effector T cells sorted from blood. V is TRBV4-2 and J is TRBJ2-7; 16 bases map to TRBD2. The CDR3 loop reads CASSHSGTSGGADSYEQYF. The CDR3 DNA sequence: TGTGCCAGCAGCCATTCCGGGACTAGCGGGGGGGCCGACTCCTACGAGCAGTACTTC.